This record concerns one T cell receptor beta chain sequence. The antigen remains undetermined. The primer mix had 60 Vbeta and 13 Jbeta primers. Study processing details: Counted up in a later analysis, unique TCR beta chains came to about 80 million, with around 10 million shared. The method was immunoSEQ multiplex PCR; TCRdb's version includes in-frame clones alone and lacks a portion of them. That table furnishes V, J and clone size, whereas the DNA furnished D and trimming. The sample includes 90,000 to 130,000 clones, around 76% of them seen just once. This entry comes from a study of cytomegalovirus exposure and HLA in healthy donors. Study-wide results and caveats: In a later analysis, donors in an Asian-associated ancestry cluster reportedly had fewer N-insertions in productive TCRs than the cohort mean. Common viral pathogens (according to a later analysis) appeared linked to several of the most significant clusters.

After removal of 4 bases from V and 1 base from J, the junction contained 3 bases not matched to a gene. Germline assignment: CDR1 SGHTA and CDR2 FQGNSA. This CDR3 region has 14 residues. The sequenced sample consisted of PBMCs. This rearrangement joins TRBV7-2 to TRBJ2-5, with TRBD1 matching 7 bases. The source of this sequence is a young man in good health and CMV-seropositive. The CDR3 DNA is TGTGCCAGCAGCTCTAGGGACAGCCAAGAGACCCAGTACTTC. Residues: CASSSRDSQETQYF.